This TCR beta chain was identified during a study of cytomegalovirus exposure and HLA in healthy donors (dated 2017 in TCRdb). About the full investigation: According to an earlier analysis of a few hundred of the donors, about 170 million T cells yielded roughly 110 million unique TCR beta sequences and roughly 280 Gb of sequence data. An early release that covered about 600 HLA-typed donors contained approximately 300 gigabases of sequencing data and around 85 million unique TCR sequences. Of the approximately 370 genotyped donors, 65% to 90% were placed in the genetic ancestry cluster associated with self-reported Caucasian donors. The aim of the study was to test whether cataloging public T cell receptors could identify signatures of past pathogen exposure. The study profiled the T cell repertoires of hundreds of subjects by immunosequencing and related them to cytomegalovirus serostatus. In addition to the first cohort of 666 subjects, a separate validation cohort of 100 to 150 different subjects was used. To predict cytomegalovirus infection status, the study combined high-throughput TCR immunosequencing, statistical association of individual TCRs with disease status, and machine learning. A later analysis re-examined previously published TCR beta repertoires from several hundred donors and added high-resolution HLA genotyping to investigate patterns of TCR occurrence. Rather than drawing on any new phenotypic data, the later analysis identified candidate immune exposures from TCR beta sequences and the way those sequences occurred across donors. In an earlier analysis of several hundred of the donors, high-throughput TCR beta sequencing was used to judge whether each TCR beta V gene segment behaved as functional or pseudogenic. Alongside the repertoire data, information on donor age, sex, ethnicity and CMV serostatus was compiled. A later genetic analysis used genome-wide SNP genotypes for about 60% of the 666 donors, treating that subset as a discovery cohort. All discovery cohort repertoires had been generated on a single sequencing platform. Class I and class II HLA loci were covered by the typing at four-digit resolution. Typing coverage varied by locus: about 620-630 donors for A, B, C, DRB1 and DQB1; some 520 for DQA1; about 570 for DPA1; 450 to 480 for DPB1. Roughly 5 DR-DQ haplotypes were handled as single units for association and clustering, since linkage in the cohort was strong. On average, 235,054 unique TCR beta nucleotide sequences were sequenced per donor among 398 genotyped donors of the cohort, with about 19% of those sequences being non-productive.

V lost 0 bases and J lost 1 base, and the count of bases not matched to a germline gene is 8. Reading the germline V gene gives CDR1 SGDLS and CDR2 YYNGEE. Including cysteine and phenylalanine, the CDR3 has 17 amino acids. The only DNA kept is the CDR3, 51 bases in frame from the first base. The library relied on the immunoSEQ multiplex PCR assay. A mixture of 60 forward primers for TCR Vbeta segments and 13 reverse primers for TCR Jbeta segments was used in the multiplex PCR. Amplification of the CDR3 region of rearranged TCR beta genes was performed with a multiplex PCR assay on genomic DNA. Amplified TCR beta libraries were sequenced as 87-base-pair reads on the Illumina HiSeq System. The paper's data handling went like this. A later analysis tallied 80 million to 95 million unique TCR beta chains across the 666 repertoires, and approximately 12 million of those chains were shared by two or more donors. Raw reads were error-corrected and collapsed into unique sequences with a nearest-neighbor algorithm that merged closely related sequences to remove PCR and sequencing errors. CDR3 sequences were aligned to IMGT reference sequences to assign V, D and J gene segments. For a sequence to be retained, a match of at least six nucleotides was required to both a V gene segment and a J gene segment. Rearrangements were called productive when the CDR3 lacked stop codons and stayed in frame with V and J; all others were non-productive. Following IMGT convention, CDR3 was defined as the stretch from the second conserved V-encoded cysteine up to the conserved J-encoded phenylalanine. The earlier analysis of some 550 of the donors excluded any sequence lacking an unambiguous match to a single V gene segment. An earlier analysis of 587 of the donors called V segments functional above 56.7% productive rearrangements and segregating when the between-donor standard deviation exceeded 5%. A statistical classification framework was built to diagnose cytomegalovirus status from the catalog of TCR beta chain sequences. In a later analysis, V and J genes were assigned by comparing TCR nucleotide sequences against IMGT/GENE-DB human TR gene sequences. The TCRdist pipeline was used in a later analysis to assign CDR3 sequences and most-parsimonious VDJ recombination scenarios. In a later analysis, each TCR beta chain was defined by its CDR3 amino acid sequence together with its V-gene family, and reads lacking a unique V-gene family were excluded. As a way to deal with suspected cross-contamination and a sequencing artifact, a later analysis dropped over 550 nucleotide sequences that were highly shared and had low generation probability. For each public chain, a later analysis derived a clonal expansion index from normalized ranks of inferred template counts within each repertoire. In a later analysis, generation probabilities were computed with a VDJ recombination model fitted to out-of-frame rearrangements, and the resulting probabilities were checked against IGoR. Hypergeometric tests were used in a later analysis to score TCR-TCR, TCR-HLA and TCR-CMV co-occurrence, with a repertoire-size bias correction applied to the TCR pairs. False discovery rates were estimated in a later analysis by permuting HLA or CMV assignments 20 times. A later analysis grouped co-occurring TCRs with DBSCAN, adding TCRdist sequence similarity when clustering within HLA-allele-positive subsets. Repertoires with fewer than 30,000 or more than 120,000 public chains, plus five repertoires with anomalous nucleotide sharing, were excluded from co-occurrence clustering. In its TCRdb copy, this immuneACCESS table keeps in-frame sequences only and misses some clones. Where compared with another copy, unresolved V genes explain less than half of these, and the others have no known cause. The V and J calls and clone size were taken over from that table, and D and trimming were inferred from the DNA. The sample data list over 150,000 clones, and approximately 80% of these were observed just once. The biggest ten clones account for roughly 2.3% of the sample.

Results and caveats for the whole study, not just this receptor: CMV serostatus was the only immune exposure information available for the cohort. According to the authors, the approach could potentially be generalized to other disease states and immunological phenotypes. Roughly uniform sequencing depth across donors was assumed in presence/absence analyses, although this assumption may not hold. A later analysis found that HLA-associated TCR beta chains were more clonally expanded and had lower generation probabilities than equally common non-associated chains. The cohort was sequenced for TCR beta chains only, and without alpha or paired-chain data the features that could be detected were limited. Fewer than 20 rarely observed V segments, including chromosome 9 orphons, were excluded from the earlier analysis of some 590 of the donors because counts were too low. In a later analysis, several top co-occurrence clusters were reported to appear linked to parvovirus B19, influenza, CMV and Epstein-Barr virus. A total of some 180 TCR beta chains were listed by the study as associated with cytomegalovirus. Strong co-occurrence of HLA alleles, especially DR and DQ, made assigning TCR associations to individual alleles difficult. Cytomegalovirus status was reported to be diagnosed by the classifier with high specificity and sensitivity in both the original and validation cohorts. While some public TCRs were present in many individuals, most TCR sequences turned up only very rarely across donors. A cluster of highly shared sequence variants was judged likely to represent a technical artifact of the sequencing pipeline. Some IMGT-functional V segments, including TRBV6-2 and TRBV6-3, could not be distinguished by the 87-base-pair reads and were therefore excluded. A further reported finding was that TCR beta sequences accurately predicted the HLA-A and HLA-B alleles for most subjects in the first cohort. Compared with the approximately 600-donor mean, donors in an Asian-associated ancestry cluster had fewer N-insertions in productive TCRs, according to a later genetic analysis. In an earlier analysis of around 500 of the donors, most TCR beta V segments appeared in productive rearrangements about 87% or about 30% of the time, broadly matching IMGT annotations. A later analysis associated 15,000 to 20,000 TCR beta sequences with specific HLA alleles at a false discovery rate of 0.05. A later genetic analysis associated a missense DCLRE1C variant with V-gene and J-gene trimming of TCR beta chains, and an independent cohort replicated the association. According to a later analysis, most CMV-associated TCR beta chains appeared to be HLA-restricted, and the HLA associations seemed to be driven largely by CMV exposure. Correlated functional status among segregating V segments might be attributable to linkage disequilibrium, but an unknown experimental factor could not be ruled out. A later analysis found that TCR association rates varied across HLA loci, with DRB1 alleles showing the most associated TCRs and HLA-C alleles the fewest. Because HLA typing was unavailable for some donors at each locus, only the typed subset was used in association tests. In vitro tests confirmed that a few of the cytomegalovirus-associated TCR beta chains recognize cytomegalovirus antigens.

The cohort comprised fewer than 750 healthy bone marrow donors. All cohort members were sampled while nominally healthy, although unrecorded immune exposures were likely present. The donor was CMV seronegative and belonged to the group of over 300 seronegative cohort members. A peripheral blood sample was collected from each donor, and TCR beta sequencing was performed on peripheral blood mononuclear cells. Genomic DNA extraction from the blood cell samples was performed with the Qiagen DNeasy Blood Extraction Kit. On this clone itself: Its antigen has not been determined. Per-nucleotide qualities are absent, and no much larger clonotype sits a single base away.

Sequenced: PBMCs. This clonotype was sampled from a male donor in good health and CMV-seronegative. Recombination joined TRBV9 with TRBJ2-5, with TRBD2 identical over 8 junction bases. The CDR3 protein is CASSVGGSGAFQETQYF. The nucleotides read TGTGCCAGCAGCGTAGGGGGTAGCGGGGCCTTCCAAGAGACCCAGTACTTC. Beyond the CDR3, the reference TRBV9 and TRBJ2-5 genes provide the residues; the full variable domain reads: DSGVTQTPKHLITATGQRVTLRCSPRSGDLSVYWYQQSLDQGLQFLIQYYNGEERAKGNILERFSAQQFPDLHSELNLSSLELGDSALYFCASSVGGSGAFQETQYFGPGTRLLVL.